Described below is a single T cell receptor (beta chain) sequence and its context. No antigen is known for it. Each CDR3 protein is one row after TCRdb ran MiXCR on the 5' RACE reads. Of roughly 250,000 distinct CDR3 sequences in the sample, 11% to 15% are singletons; the top ten hold 7% to 9%. The data derive from a study of identical twins. Overall study findings and caveats: Memory repertoires lacked the insertion deficit that abundant cord blood beta clonotypes showed.

Among all donors, each was a healthy Caucasian. Sequencing was carried out using memory (CD45RO+) T cells sorted from blood. This TCR was recovered from a woman between 18 and 29 years old in good health.

CDR3 loop: CASSERRRNTEAFF. In DNA form, the CDR3 reads TGCGCCAGCAGTGAGAGGCGCAGAAACACTGAAGCTTTCTTT. The chain recombines TRBV10-1 with TRBJ1-1, with D uncertain. The CDR3 spans 14 residues. The ends were cut back, 2 bases at V and 2 bases at J, with 9 bases in the middle. The germline CDR1 and CDR2 sequences are WNHNN and SYGVQD (reference sequence).